Listed here is a single T cell receptor beta chain. It was with random hexamers that 0.5 to 1 ug RNA was reverse transcribed. Amplification of TCR beta CDR3 by immunoSEQ multiplex PCR spanned 54 Vbeta and 13 Jbeta. TCRdb re-analysed the immunoSEQ multiplex PCR reads in MiXCR, keeping a single row per CDR3 protein. The table includes around 110,000 distinct CDR3 sequences, roughly 95% detected once. This sample stems from a study of CD8 T cells in Susac syndrome. Per germline, CDR1 LGHNA and CDR2 YSLEER. J gave up 9 bases and V 2 bases, and 5 bases lay outside the gene matches. The CDR3 extends over 15 amino acids. TCR beta was sequenced from blood CD8+ and CD4+ T cells.

The chain couples TRBV4-3 to TRBJ1-6, with TRBD1 matching 9 bases. The sequenced material came from CD8+ T cells from PBMCs. The receptor comes from a human donor with Susac syndrome. CDR3 region: CASSQTGGSGSPLHF. The DNA for the CDR3 is TGCGCCAGCAGCCAAACAGGGGGCTCGGGTTCACCCCTCCACTTT.